The source of this T cell receptor (beta chain) is a study of Graves' ophthalmopathy and Graves' hyperthyroidism (dated by TCRdb to 2016 to 2019). As for the study more broadly: Hyperthyroidism was defined as stable when no progression to ophthalmopathy occurred within 18 months of follow-up. The study used TCR beta repertoire signatures to distinguish Graves' ophthalmopathy from Graves' hyperthyroidism and to predict progression to ophthalmopathy. In total, 135 blood samples were TCR-sequenced: some 40 ophthalmopathy, 75 hyperthyroidism and some 17 hyperthyroidism-to-ophthalmopathy patients. To explore V-J signatures that distinguish ophthalmopathy from hyperthyroidism, a discovery set of 95 to 100 patients was enrolled, made up of 40 to 45 with ophthalmopathy and fewer than 60 with stable hyperthyroidism. The independent validation cohort included about 20 hyperthyroidism patients plus 17 patients who later progressed from hyperthyroidism to ophthalmopathy. T-cell repertoires of thyroid tissue and blood were compared in six hyperthyroidism patients. After sampling, hyperthyroidism patients received methimazole starting at 30 mg daily, and ophthalmopathy patients received high-dose intravenous methylprednisolone.

The hyperthyroidism patients were 18 to 65 years old and newly diagnosed, with a disease duration of less than 2 months. Anyone with other autoimmune diseases, uncontrolled infections, pregnancy or lactation was excluded from the study. Diagnosis was based on clinical symptoms, serum thyroxine, TRAb, thyroid ultrasound and orbital computed tomography. Trizol reagent was used to extract the total RNA, and its quality was then checked on an Agilent 2100 Bioanalyzer. For repertoire sequencing, the TCR beta CDR3 regions were amplified from RNA transcripts. The first round of RT-PCR was done with HTBI primers and the Qiagen OneStep RT-PCR kit, and was followed by a second round of multiplex PCR, then size selection and purification. The libraries underwent paired-end sequencing with 100 bp reads on an Illumina HiSeq2000. Regarding the original processing steps: SOAPnuke was used to process the reads, removing any read that contained adapters or uncalled bases, had a mean Phred below 15, or lacked an exact match to the constant primer or identifier. COPE v1.2.5 was used to merge high-quality paired reads. Each unique nucleotide sequence was defined as a clonotype, and clonotypes were aligned to IMGT TRB V, D and J references with MiTCR v1.1. Analysis was restricted to V-J combinations with a frequency above 0.0001, which covered roughly 99% of repertoires. For each V-J combination, a TCR clonal expansion and chaos score was defined as F50 clonal expansion divided by the chaos observed in the TCRdist matrix. Features were reduced by Welch's t-statistics and random forest to over 10 V-J combinations, which fed a naive Bayes classifier. The Morisita-Horn index was used to measure how similar the thyroid and blood repertoires were. TCRdb applied fastp at Q25 and MiXCR to the public reads, then kept only in-frame beta chains. Under each unique CDR3 protein, matching rows form one entry showing the most common genes and DNA. V and J calls and clone size were set by TCRdb, not the authors. Within this sample are 900,000 to 1,200,000 distinct CDR3 sequences, with roughly 35% of them counted one time only. More than 9.5% of the sample comes from the top ten.

The research as a whole found: Sample size was not statistically predetermined, and group allocation was not concealed from the investigators. Most of the expanded thyroid clonotypes with a frequency above 0.001 were also detected in blood, and it was suggested that the thyroid immune response may be reflected by blood repertoires. The 13-signature model separated ophthalmopathy from stable hyperthyroidism with approximately 85% sensitivity and almost 84% specificity in cross-validation, and 80%/75% in the test set. In validation, the model predicted ophthalmopathy progression with over 60% sensitivity and less than 80% specificity; eleven to twelve predicted patients were CT-confirmed with GO in a median of approximately six months.

Details on this clonotype: Its antigen is currently not known. Nothing much larger sits one base from this clone, and base qualities are not available.

The CDR3, cysteine through phenylalanine, is 13 amino acids long. The sequence is cut down to CDR3 DNA, 39 bases in frame from base 1. The junction shows trimming of 1 base on V and 3 bases on J, plus 9 bases between the germline ends. For CDR1 and CDR2, the germline V gene (reference sequence) lists DFQATT and SNEGSKA. The TCR originated in an adult man with Graves' hyperthyroidism. The sequenced sample was peripheral blood or thyroid tissue (not recorded which). Recombination linked TRBV20-1 to TRBJ2-5, with TRBD2 as a weak D call on 6 bases. CDR3 region: CSARVWGEETQYF. The DNA reads TGCAGTGCTAGAGTTTGGGGGGAAGAGACCCAGTACTTC.